This T cell receptor beta chain was captured by sequencing in a study of shared clonotypes between healthy human individuals. The method was immunoSEQ multiplex PCR; TCRdb's version includes in-frame clones alone and lacks a portion of them. This sample yields over 2 million clones, of which around 96% are seen a single time; about 1.1% belongs to the top ten. The junction had 15 bases not matched to a gene; V was cut back by 5 bases and J by 2 bases. CDR1 and CDR2 from the germline V gene are MNHEY and SMNVEV (reference sequence). There are 18 residues in the CDR3. Naive CD8 cells, CD45RO-negative and positively selected for CCR7, excluded terminally differentiated effector memory CD45RA+ cells. Study-wide results and limits: Against clonotypes common to all four donors, non-shared ones had lower generation probabilities.

A note on this clone: Its antigen remains unidentified.

Sequencing used naive CD8+ T cells sorted from blood. The sequence came from a man aged 18 to 30 in good health. The chain links TRBV27 to TRBJ1-3, with 7 positions matching TRBD1. CDR3 region: CASSPLVWGQNPGNTIYF. The CDR3 nucleotides read TGTGCCAGCAGTCCACTCGTTTGGGGACAGAATCCTGGAAACACCATATATTTT.